This record looks at one TCR beta chain sequence and its context. This table comes from immunoSEQ multiplex PCR, and its TCRdb copy is limited to in-frame clones, with some not included. There are some 200,000 clones in the sample; 78% occur only once, and roughly 17% lies in the top ten. This sample was taken from a study of blood T cell repertoires in COVID-19. CDR1 is PRHDT and CDR2 is FYEKMQ in the germline V gene (reference sequence). The CDR3 consists of 17 residues. J lost 0 bases, V lost 5 bases, and 9 bases had no gene match. Material for sequencing was PBMCs or T cells enriched from blood (not recorded which). V is TRBV13 and J is TRBJ2-2; TRBD2 aligns across 7 bases. The TCR originated in a woman aged 50 to 65 who had recovered from COVID-19. CDR3 sequence: CASSHRSSGSNTGELFF. In DNA, the CDR3 is TGTGCCAGCAGCCACCGTTCTAGCGGCTCGAACACCGGGGAGCTGTTTTTT.